The clone carrying this T cell receptor beta chain was counted at least ten times. The antigen is undetermined. The data derive from a study of early T cells in non-severe SARS-CoV-2 infection. Study summary: The authors sequenced bulk RNA from unsorted whole blood, leaving chains unpaired. The study's findings and limits: Anti-spike CD8 specificities were favored by VDJdb matching, whose results missed private and CD4 specificities.

Tagging with unique molecular identifiers was applied to individual cDNA molecules. MiXCR, applied by TCRdb to the 5' RACE reads, yields one record per CDR3 protein. Found here are about 89,000 distinct CDR3 sequences, 15% to 20% of them singletons; the top ten hold 4.5% to 6.5%. This clonotype originated in an adult who was a healthcare worker with PCR-confirmed SARS-CoV-2 infection or an uninfected control (not recorded which). The sequencing used whole blood, collected at baseline.

CDR3 loop: CSASKRGQVKYEQYF. The CDR3 DNA is TGCAGTGCGTCTAAGAGGGGACAGGTAAAATACGAGCAGTACTTC. The chain is built from TRBV20-1 and TRBJ2-7; 8 positions agree with TRBD1. CDR1 DFQATT and CDR2 SNEGSKA come from the germline V gene (reference sequence). The junction had 14 bases not matched to a gene; V was cut back by 6 bases and J by 4 bases. CDR3 length: 15 residues.